This TCR beta chain was recorded in a study of cytotoxic CD8 clonotypes in ibrutinib-treated CLL. Study information: Approximately 25 partial and 2 complete responses; at median 68 months, roughly 14 remitted, about twelve progressed. Specimens for response were gathered following a median around a year of therapy, spanning 6 to 36.

For this clone: The antigen is not known.

Findings and caveats of the study: Clonality rose at ibrutinib response and fell back toward baseline at progression.

TCRdb's copy holds only in-frame clones and misses some; the assay was immunoSEQ multiplex PCR. This sample carries under 300,000 clones, around 69% of them seen once, and the ten largest clones take about 5.8%. The CDR3 is made up of 13 amino acids. Looked up from germline, CDR1 is SGDLS and CDR2 is YYNGEE. The ends were cut back, 0 bases at V and 15 bases at J, with 16 bases in the middle. This receptor was identified in a human donor with chronic lymphocytic leukemia. The starting material was PBMCs, obtained at disease progression, from a patient treated with ibrutinib. This sequence joins TRBV9 and TRBJ2-1; D gene unclear. CDR3 protein: CASSVDPRLERFF. The CDR3 nucleotides read TGTGCCAGCAGCGTAGATCCCCGACTGGAGAGGTTCTTC.